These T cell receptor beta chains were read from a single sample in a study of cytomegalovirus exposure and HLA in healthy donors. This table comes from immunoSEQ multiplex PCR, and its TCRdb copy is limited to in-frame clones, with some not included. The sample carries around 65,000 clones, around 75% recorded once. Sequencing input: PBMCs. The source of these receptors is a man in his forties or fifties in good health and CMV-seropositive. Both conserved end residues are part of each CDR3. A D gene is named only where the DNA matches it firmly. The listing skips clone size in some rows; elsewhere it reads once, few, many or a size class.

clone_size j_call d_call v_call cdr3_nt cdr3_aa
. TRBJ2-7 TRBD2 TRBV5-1 TGCGCCAGCAGCCAACTAGCGGGAGGGCCCACCTACGAGCAGTACTTC CASSQLAGGPTYEQYF
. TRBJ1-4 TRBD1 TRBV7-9 TGTGCCACACGACAGGGCCGGTATGAAAAACTGTTTTTT CATRQGRYEKLFF
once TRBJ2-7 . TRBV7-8 TGTGCCAGCAGCTTATCGGGAGTCGAGCAGTACTTC CASSLSGVEQYF
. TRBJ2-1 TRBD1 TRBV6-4 TGTGCCAGCAGTGACGCAGGGGGCGCGTACAATGAGCAGTTCTTC CASSDAGGAYNEQFF
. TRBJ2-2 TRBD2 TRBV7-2 TGTGCCAGCAGCTTAGTAGTTGGGCTAGCGGGGGGGACCACCGGGGAGCTGTTTTTT CASSLVVGLAGGTTGELFF
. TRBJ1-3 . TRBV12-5 TGTGCTAGTGGTTTGGGGGACTCCGGAAACACCATATATTTT CASGLGDSGNTIYF
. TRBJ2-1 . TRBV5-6 TGTGCCAGCAGCTTGTACGGGGGAGGTCCCAATGAGCAGTTCTTC CASSLYGGGPNEQFF
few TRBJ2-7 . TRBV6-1 TGTGCCAGCAGGTCCAGGGGTGGCTACGAGCAGTACTTC CASRSRGGYEQYF
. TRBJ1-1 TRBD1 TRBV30 TGTGCCTGGAGCCAGGGGACAGGGGGCGCGGACACTGAAGCTTTCTTT CAWSQGTGGADTEAFF
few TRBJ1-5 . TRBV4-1 TGCGCCAGCAGCCAAGATAGGGGCCAGGGAAATCAGCCCCCGCATTTT CASSQDRGQGNQPPHF
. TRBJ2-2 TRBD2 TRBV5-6 TGTGCCAGCAGCTTGGAATCTAGCGGGGGGGCCGGGGAGCTGTTTTTT CASSLESSGGAGELFF
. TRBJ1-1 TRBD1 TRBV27 TGTGCCAGCACCACCCAACGCTCCGGACAGGGAACCACTGAAGCTTTCTTT CASTTQRSGQGTTEAFF
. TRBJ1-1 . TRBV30 TGTGCCTGGAGTGAGGTTTGGAGCACTGAAGCTTTCTTT CAWSEVWSTEAFF
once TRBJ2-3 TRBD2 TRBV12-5 TGTGCTAGTGGTTTGGTACGGCGGGAGGCTGCAGATACGCAGTATTTT CASGLVRREAADTQYF
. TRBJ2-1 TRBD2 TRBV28 TGTGCCAGCAGAATGGGGGGGGGTAACACCTACAATGAGCAGTTCTTC CASRMGGGNTYNEQFF
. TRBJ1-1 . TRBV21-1 TGTGCCAGCAGTTTACAGGGTGGGAACACTGAAGCTTTCTTT CASSLQGGNTEAFF
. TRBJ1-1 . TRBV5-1 TGCGCCAGCAGCTTGGATACAGGGTCTATCACTGAAGCTTTCTTT CASSLDTGSITEAFF
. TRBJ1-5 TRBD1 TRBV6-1 TGTGCCAGCAGTGAAGCGCTTCAGGGGGCCTATAGCAATCAGCCCCAGCATTTT CASSEALQGAYSNQPQHF
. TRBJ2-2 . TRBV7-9 TGTGCCAGCACCACAGGTCCCGGGGAGCTGTTTTTT CASTTGPGELFF
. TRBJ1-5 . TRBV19 TGTGCCAGTAGTTGGCGGACAGATAGCAATCAGCCCCAGCATTTT CASSWRTDSNQPQHF
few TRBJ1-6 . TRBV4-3 TGCGCAAGCAGCCAAGATCCGGGATCCTATAATTCACCCCTCCACTTT CASSQDPGSYNSPLHF
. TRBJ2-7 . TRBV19 TGTGCCAGTAGTTTGAGACAGCTTGACTCCTACGAGCAGTACTTC CASSLRQLDSYEQYF
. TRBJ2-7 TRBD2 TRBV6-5 TGTGCCAGCAGCACTAGCGGGGGGGCCTACGAGCAGTACTTT CASSTSGGAYEQYF
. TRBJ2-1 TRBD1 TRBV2 TGTGCCAGCTCTCAAACCCGGGACAGGAGGTTCTTC CASSQTRDRRFF
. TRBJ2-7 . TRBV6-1 TGTGCCAGCTACTCCTGGACTCACTCCTACGAGCAGTACTTC CASYSWTHSYEQYF
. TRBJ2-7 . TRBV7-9 TGTGCCAGCAGCTTAGTGGTTGTCTTTCAAAAGAGGGGGATTGTCGAGCAGTACTTC CASSLVVVFQKRGIVEQYF
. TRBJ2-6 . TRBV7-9 TGTTCCAGCAGCCGTGGATTAGGGGTTGGGGCCAACGTCCTGACTTTC CSSSRGLGVGANVLTF
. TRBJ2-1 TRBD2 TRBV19 TGTGCCAGTAACGCACGGGGAGGGAGAAGTGAGCAGTTCTTC CASNARGGRSEQFF
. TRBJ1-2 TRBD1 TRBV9 TGTGCCAGCAGCGTAGATAAGGGGAGGGGGCAGGGGGCGGCCTATGGCTACACCTTC CASSVDKGRGQGAAYGYTF
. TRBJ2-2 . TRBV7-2 TGTGCCAGCAGCCCCCGGACAACTTCGAACACCGGGGAGCTGTTTTTT CASSPRTTSNTGELFF
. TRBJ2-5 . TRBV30 TGTGCCTGGAGTGGAACGAAGGGGCCCAAAGAGACCCAGTACTTC CAWSGTKGPKETQYF